Presented here are 8 T cell receptor beta chains from one specimen sequenced in a study of human T cells and chemical hapten exposure (dated by TCRdb to 2020 to 2022). Per the publication, the time point label means: pre-sensitization, week 0. The treatment or condition label of this sample denotes: therapeutic diphenylcyclopropenone sensitization with weekly scalp DPC. Preparation of the library involved RACE. The listed sequencing device is NextSeq 500. TCRdb reworked the public reads: Q25 trimming with fastp, MiXCR clone assembly, productive beta chains retained. One record per CDR3 amino acid sequence lists the most common genes and DNA. This sample holds about 300,000 distinct CDR3 sequences; roughly 6% were observed only once. The ten largest clones take up about 7.7% of the sample. Sequencing used whole blood, obtained in connection with sensitization to the hapten diphenylcyclopropenone (DPC). The receptors originated from a woman between 18 and 29 years old with alopecia areata. Some clones in this sample may be carry-over from other donors' samples.

The chain uses TRBV27 and TRBJ1-5; 9 bases match TRBD1. J gave up 2 bases and V 4 bases, and 6 bases lay outside the gene matches. CDR3 length equals 16 residues. Germline V lookup: CDR1 MNHEY, CDR2 SMNVEV (reference sequence). The CDR3 DNA reads TGTGCCAGCAGTTCCTACAGGGGGCAACGCAATCAGCCCCAGCATTTT. It codes for CASSSYRGQRNQPQHF.

This clonotype was counted many times. A junction boundary mismatches the germline segment, possibly from a read error. The chain couples TRBV7-7 to TRBJ2-5, with D tentatively TRBD1 (5 bases). This CDR3 region has 13 residues. The germline V gene has CDR1 SSHAT and CDR2 FNYEAQ (reference sequence). The CDR3 DNA reads TGTGCTAGCAGCTTGCAGGGTTTGGAGACCCAGTACTTC. Protein: CASSLQGLETQYF.

This chain connects TRBV5-1 to TRBJ2-3; TRBD1 is a possible D gene (7 bases). Germline V gives CDR1 SGHRS, CDR2 YFSETQ. Trimming took 4 bases from V and 5 from J, leaving 20 bases between them. The CDR3 consists of 16 residues. CDR3 residues: CASSQPQGGREDTQYF. DNA for the CDR3: TGCGCCAGCAGCCAGCCCCAGGGGGGAAGGGAAGATACGCAGTATTTT.

A remark on this clonotype: This may arise from a read error, as a much more abundant clone is one base away. This chain links TRBV6-2 or TRBV6-3 with TRBJ1-6; TRBD1 is a possible D gene (5 bases). This CDR3 is 20 amino acids long. Germline CDR1 is MNHEY and CDR2 is SVGEGT. Trimming stripped 0 bases from V and 7 bases from J, with 25 bases between. CDR3 nucleotides: TGTGCCAGCAGTTACTCGATGGATGACCGGACGGGACCAGAGAATTCACCCCTCCACTTT. Protein product: CASSYSMDDRTGPENSPLHF.

This clonotype was recorded a few times. The CDR3 DNA reads as TGCAGTGCTAGAGATCACAGTTCAGCAGGGGCAACAGAAGCTTTCTTT. Translated, it gives CSARDHSSAGATEAFF. This chain connects TRBV20-1 to TRBJ1-1; D is perhaps TRBD1 (6 bases). The germline V gene has CDR1 DFQATT and CDR2 SNEGSKA (reference sequence). CDR3 length: 16 residues. V shed 0 bases and J shed 8 bases, with 22 bases lying between them.

The table lists this clonotype with a few counts. The V and J genes are TRBV29-1 and TRBJ1-1, with 8 positions matching TRBD1. Germline V CDR1 and CDR2: SQVTM, ANQGSEA. Trimming cost V 7 bases and J 2 bases; bases outside gene matches: 6. This CDR3 is built from 13 residues. CDR3 DNA: TGCAGCGCCGACAGGGGAGGCAACACTGAAGCTTTCTTT. Protein: CSADRGGNTEAFF.

This clonotype was counted many times. V usage is TRBV20-1 and J usage is TRBJ1-1; 7 bases agree with TRBD1. There are 15 residues in the CDR3. Germline CDR1 DFQATT, CDR2 SNEGSKA (reference sequence). The trim removed 1 base at V and 0 bases at J, leaving 5 bases unmatched. For the CDR3, the DNA is TGCAGTGCTAGAGCTAGGGACAGCCTGAACACTGAAGCTTTCTTT. Translation gives CSARARDSLNTEAFF.

This clonotype was detected ten times or more. The genes are TRBV25-1 and TRBJ1-5; tentative D call: TRBD1 (6 bases). The germline V and J ends were trimmed by 1 base and 5 bases, with 12 bases remaining between them. Germline CDR1 and CDR2: MGHDK and SYGVNS. The CDR3 totals 15 residues. DNA of the CDR3: TGTGCCAGCAGTGAATCGCAGGGGCCCGATCAGCCCCAGCATTTT. Amino acid sequence: CASSESQGPDQPQHF. Full variable domain (outside the CDR3, taken from reference TRBV25-1 and TRBJ1-5): EADIYQTPRYLVIGTGKKITLECSQTMGHDKMYWYQQDPGMELHLIHYSYGVNSTEKGDLSSESTVSRIRTEHFPLTLESARPSHTSQYLCASSESQGPDQPQHFGDGTRLSIL.